These 30 T cell receptor beta chains originate from one sample sequenced in a study of T cells in Graves' hyperthyroidism and ophthalmopathy. RNA transcripts served as the template for amplifying TCR beta CDR3 regions. The HTBI primer set served for first-round RT-PCR of the TCR CDR3. Via MiXCR, TCRdb re-called the multiplex PCR reads, giving one row per CDR3 protein. The profile shows around 55,000 distinct CDR3 sequences, 48% of them singletons. Sequencing was carried out using blood. The origin of the receptors is a woman in her fifties or sixties with Graves' ophthalmopathy.

The V gene is TRBV2, the J gene TRBJ1-6, with D possibly matching TRBD1 (5 bases). Germline CDR1 is SNHLY and CDR2 is FYNNEI. Trimming pared 5 bases from V and 5 bases from J, leaving 22 bases between. The CDR3 covers 18 residues. The chain's CDR3 is CASSRRGATGTNNSPLHF. CDR3 nucleotide sequence: TGTGCCAGCAGTCGACGAGGGGCGACCGGCACCAATAATTCACCCCTCCACTTT.

This clonotype has a count of ten or more. This chain links TRBV2 with TRBJ2-5; D gene uncertain. Germline V gene lookup returns CDR1 SNHLY and CDR2 FYNNEI. The CDR3 has 11 amino acids. V dropped 6 bases and J dropped 7 bases, with 9 bases sitting between them. The CDR3 sequence is CASSLLGTQYF. CDR3 in DNA: TGTGCCAGCAGCCTCTTGGGGACCCAGTACTTC.

This clonotype occurred many times. The chain combines TRBV5-1 with TRBJ1-4; D remains ambiguous. Germline V gene lookup returns CDR1 SGHRS and CDR2 YFSETQ. Between the trimmed V and J ends, which lost 3 bases and 0 bases, there was a span of 6 bases. The CDR3 has 14 residues. DNA of the CDR3: TGCGCCAGCAGCTCGGAAACAACTAATGAAAAACTGTTTTTT. Translated, it gives CASSSETTNEKLFF.

This chain connects TRBV29-1 to TRBJ2-2; D is unresolved. CDR1 and CDR2 (germline): SQVTM, ANQGSEA. There are 11 residues in the CDR3. The V end was cut by 6 bases, the J end by 9 bases, with 11 bases between. The CDR3 sequence: CSVSLGRELFF. As DNA, the CDR3 is TGCAGCGTGAGCCTCGGACGGGAGCTGTTTTTT.

This clonotype was observed a handful of times. A much larger clone differs by one base, so this may be a read error. V and J are TRBV6-4 and TRBJ2-7; D is perhaps TRBD1 (5 bases). Per the germline V gene, CDR1 is MRHNA and CDR2 is SNTAGT. V was cut by 10 bases and J by 2 bases, with 21 bases left in between. This CDR3 region has 15 residues. In DNA form, the CDR3 reads TGTGCCACTACGGGCCCCCAAGGGGATGCCTACGAGCAGTACTTC. Its translation: CATTGPQGDAYEQYF.

As for this clonotype: A read error may produce the germline difference seen at one junction end. The CDR3 nucleotides read TGTGCCAGCAGTACGGGACAGGGGGCGGGGGCCAGCGTCCTGGCTTTC. Translation: CASSTGQGAGASVLAF. The chain couples TRBV6-6 to TRBJ2-6, with TRBD1 matching over 12 bases. Germline V gives CDR1 MNHNY, CDR2 SVGAGI (reference sequence). The CDR3 is 16 amino acids.

Relative to its sample, this clonotype is medium-sized. This rearrangement joins TRBV24-1 to TRBJ1-2; D is perhaps TRBD1 (5 bases). This CDR3 spans 13 amino acids. Trimming left V 3 bases short and J 8 bases short, with 12 bases between. Looked up from germline, CDR1 is KGHDR and CDR2 is SFDVKD. In nucleotides, the CDR3 is TGTGCCACCAGTGATGGGGGGAGAGGAGGCTACACCTTC. Amino acid sequence: CATSDGGRGGYTF.

This clonotype is medium-sized in the sample. This chain links TRBV2 with TRBJ1-5; D gene uncertain. Deletions cut 1 base from V and 11 bases from J, with 12 bases between. The CDR3 consists of 13 residues. Per the germline V gene, CDR1 is SNHLY and CDR2 is FYNNEI. The CDR3 spells CASSEEEGLSQHF. CDR3 DNA: TGTGCCAGCAGTGAAGAGGAAGGGTTGTCCCAGCATTTT.

This clonotype showed up many times. V is TRBV7-2 and J is TRBJ1-1; no definite D call. Per germline, CDR1 SGHTA and CDR2 FQGNSA. The CDR3 runs 11 residues. With 6 bases removed from V and 5 bases from J, the gap between germline ends came to 7 bases. The CDR3 DNA reads as TGTGCCAGCAGAACACCGACTGAAGCTTTCTTT. This sequence encodes CASRTPTEAFF. The full variable domain, its missing parts supplied by reference TRBV7-2 and TRBJ1-1, is GAGVSQSPSNKVTEKGKDVELRCDPISGHTALYWYRQSLGQGLEFLIYFQGNSAPDKSGLPSDRFSAERTGGSVSTLTIQRTQQEDSAVYLCASRTPTEAFFGQGTRLTVV.

This clonotype occurred once. The gene calls are TRBV5-1 and TRBJ2-3; no firm D call. V was clipped by 0 bases and J by 3 bases, with 11 bases between them. This CDR3 has 15 amino acids. Germline loops: CDR1 SGHRS, CDR2 YFSETQ. The CDR3 spells CASSLEGKRTDTQYF. In DNA form, the CDR3 reads TGCGCCAGCAGCTTGGAAGGGAAAAGGACAGATACGCAGTATTTT.

In this sample, this clonotype turned up a few times. The chain combines TRBV6-1 with TRBJ1-1; 8 bases are a match to TRBD1. Germline V CDR1 and CDR2: MNHNS, SASEGT. This CDR3 contains 13 residues. V was clipped by 10 bases and J by 8 bases; unmatched bases: 12. In nucleotides, the CDR3 is TGTGCCATCAGACCGGGACAGGCTACGGAAGCTTTCTTT. Protein product: CAIRPGQATEAFF.

The rearrangement uses TRBV11-1 and TRBJ2-2, with TRBD2 identical over 8 bases. Germline CDR1 and CDR2: SGHAT and FQDESV (reference sequence). The junction had 9 bases not matched to a gene; V was cut back by 5 bases and J by 7 bases. CDR3 length equals 15 residues. The CDR3 DNA sequence: TGTGCCAGCAGCCCCTCTCCGGGGGGGTTCGGGGAGCTGTTTTTT. Residues: CASSPSPGGFGELFF.

The J gene is TRBJ1-5, the V gene TRBV7-6, with D perhaps matching TRBD1 (6 bases). CDR1 SGHVS and CDR2 FNYEAQ come from the germline V gene. The CDR3 spans 17 residues. The V end lost 7 bases, the J end lost 8 bases, and 27 bases lay between the germline ends. CDR3 nucleotide sequence: TGTGCCAGCACCCCTTCTAGCGGGACCCGGGGGGCAGAGCCCCAGCATTTT. It translates to CASTPSSGTRGAEPQHF.

The chain is built from TRBV25-1 and TRBJ2-7; 8 bases align to TRBD1. The ends lost 7 bases at V and 4 bases at J; junction bases unmatched: 9. The CDR3 spans 14 residues. Germline V CDR1 and CDR2: MGHDK, SYGVNS. This CDR3 is CASTSDRAGYEQYF. DNA of the CDR3: TGTGCCAGCACCTCGGACAGGGCCGGTTACGAGCAGTACTTC.

A word on this clonotype: A much more abundant neighbour one base away suggests this may be a read error. The CDR3 DNA reads TGTGCCAGCAGCGATCCGGACAGGGGGGGCACTGAAGCTTGCTTT. This encodes CASSDPDRGGTEACF. The chain joins TRBV7-2 to TRBJ1-1, with 10 bases lining up with TRBD1. CDR1 is SGHTA, CDR2 FQGNSA, per germline. The length of the CDR3 is 15 residues.

The genes are TRBV7-9 and TRBJ2-5; TRBD1 matches 8 bases. After removal of 5 bases from V and 4 bases from J, the junction contained 9 bases not matched to a gene. This CDR3 region has 15 residues. Germline V lookup: CDR1 SEHNR, CDR2 FQNEAQ (reference sequence). The CDR3 DNA follows: TGTGCCAGCAGCCTTAGTGGACAGGGAGGAGAGACCCAGTACTTC. Translation gives CASSLSGQGGETQYF.

As for this clonotype: Because the CDR3 is missing its conserved closing phenylalanine or tryptophan, this is likely a read error. This chain joins TRBV20-1 and TRBJ2-3; 8 bases are a match to TRBD2. V shed 4 bases and J 6 bases; nucleotides not matched to a gene: 18. CDR1 is DFQATT and CDR2 is SNEGSKA in the germline V gene (reference sequence). CDR3 length: 17 residues. The CDR3 loop is CSATLAGGPLPQDTQYL. CDR3 coding DNA: TGCAGTGCTACTTTGGCGGGGGGCCCCCTCCCCCAGGATACGCAGTATTTG.

At least ten counts were recorded for this clonotype. The chain joins TRBV27 to TRBJ2-7; 9 bases are shared with TRBD2. The CDR3 spans 13 residues. V lost 8 bases to trimming and J lost 10 bases; unmatched junction nucleotides: 12. CDR1 and CDR2 (germline): MNHEY, SMNVEV (reference sequence). This CDR3 reads CASRGNPSGAQYF. In DNA form, the CDR3 reads TGTGCCAGCCGAGGGAACCCTAGCGGGGCCCAGTACTTC.

This chain connects TRBV7-2 to TRBJ2-3; D unresolved. V lost 3 bases to trimming and J lost 11 bases, with 18 bases between them. The CDR3 extends over 14 amino acids. From germline, CDR1 is SGHTA and CDR2 FQGNSA. CDR3 sequence reads: CASSLAGISNEQYF. The CDR3 DNA sequence: TGTGCCAGCAGCTTGGCCGGTATCTCCAATGAGCAGTATTTT.

Ten or more counts support this clonotype. The chain uses TRBV20-1 and TRBJ2-3, with 8 bases identical to TRBD2. Germline V CDR1 and CDR2: DFQATT, SNEGSKA (reference sequence). After removal of 3 bases from V and 8 bases from J, the junction contained 10 bases not matched to a gene. There are 14 residues in the CDR3. CDR3: CSASGGAERTTQYF. As DNA, the CDR3 is TGCAGTGCTAGCGGGGGGGCCGAGCGGACTACGCAGTATTTT.

At least ten counts were recorded for this clonotype. This chain joins TRBV24-1 and TRBJ2-3; 10 nucleotides agree with TRBD2. Germline CDR1 is KGHDR and CDR2 is SFDVKD. CDR3 length: 15 residues. V lost 4 bases to trimming and J lost 6 bases; unmatched junction nucleotides: 6. The chain's CDR3 is CATSDPSGSRDTQYF. CDR3 nucleotide sequence: TGTGCCACCAGTGACCCTAGCGGGAGTAGGGATACGCAGTATTTT.

V usage is TRBV6-4 and J usage is TRBJ2-6; no clear D. This CDR3 spans 15 amino acids. Germline CDR1 and CDR2: MRHNA and SNTAGT. The V and J ends lost 0 bases and 4 bases respectively, with 7 bases between them. The CDR3 sequence: CASSDSGTGANVLTF. CDR3 coding DNA: TGTGCCAGCAGTGACTCGGGCACCGGGGCCAACGTCCTGACTTTC.

Note on this clonotype: One junction end does not reproduce the germline sequence, and a read error may be involved. The genes are TRBV7-3 and TRBJ2-1; 7 bases are a match to TRBD2. Germline CDR1 is SGHTA and CDR2 is FQGTGA. CDR3 length: 16 amino acids. The CDR3 bases are TGTGCCGGCAGCTTAGCGGGCGGCAGCTCCTACAATGAGCAATTCTTC. Translation gives CAGSLAGGSSYNEQFF. Using reference TRBV7-3 and TRBJ2-1 for the parts outside the CDR3, the full variable domain is GAGVSQTPSNKVTEKGKYVELRCDPISGHTALYWYRQSLGQGPEFLIYFQGTGAADDSGLPNDRFFAVRPEGSVSTLKIQRTERGDSAVYLCAGSLAGGSSYNEQFFGPGTRLTVL.

This rearrangement joins TRBV29-1 to TRBJ1-4, with TRBD1 matching 7 bases. The CDR3 totals 11 residues. Losses at the gene ends were 7 bases for V and 7 bases for J; bases not matched to a gene: 3. The germline V gene encodes CDR1 SQVTM and CDR2 ANQGSEA. CDR3 DNA sequence: TGCAGCGCAGGGACAGTTGAAAAACTGTTTTTT. It specifies CSAGTVEKLFF.

This clonotype was recorded many times. The V call is TRBV4-2, the J call TRBJ1-4, with D perhaps matching TRBD1 (6 bases). The CDR3 runs 15 residues. Germline V gene sequence: CDR1 LGHNA, CDR2 YNFKEQ. Trimming took 3 bases from V and 5 from J, leaving 13 bases between them. The DNA for the CDR3 is TGTGCCAGCAGCCAGGTCGGGGGGGCGAATGAAAAACTGTTTTTT. It is translated as CASSQVGGANEKLFF.

As concerns this clonotype: An end of the junction does not agree with germline; a read error may underlie this. V is TRBV7-3 and J is TRBJ1-2; 8 positions agree with TRBD1. There are 12 residues in the CDR3. CDR1 is SGHTA, CDR2 FQGTGA, per germline. The CDR3: CASSCLPGGLYF. Here the CDR3 DNA reads TGTGCCAGCAGCTGCCTACCAGGGGGCCTATACTTC.

This clonotype was detected only a few times. An end of the junction differs from the germline gene, which may be a read error. This sequence joins TRBV5-8 and TRBJ2-7; D is perhaps TRBD1 (5 bases). The CDR3 runs to 14 residues. The germline CDR1 and CDR2 sequences are SGHTS and YDEGEE. CDR3 sequence: CAGSPGREAYEQYF. The CDR3 DNA follows: TGTGCCGGCAGCCCGGGCAGGGAAGCCTACGAGCAGTACTTC.

The J gene is TRBJ2-3, the V gene TRBV29-1; 7 positions agree with TRBD1. The CDR3 sequence is 14 residues long. The germline V gene encodes CDR1 SQVTM and CDR2 ANQGSEA. DNA for the CDR3: TGCAGAGCATCGACAGGGTTAATGGCAGATACGCAGTATTTT. Translation gives CRASTGLMADTQYF.

Regarding this clonotype: No conserved phenylalanine or tryptophan ends this CDR3, so it is likely a read error. The CDR3: CASSFGAGMQFL. The CDR3 coding sequence is TGCGCCAGCAGCTTTGGAGCAGGTATGCAGTTCCTC. The rearrangement uses TRBV5-1 and TRBJ2-1, with D hard to call. This CDR3 region has 12 residues. Germline lookup yields CDR1 SGHRS and CDR2 YFSETQ. Trimming removed 2 bases from V and 12 bases from J, with 12 bases in between.

This clonotype has only a few counts. One junction end disagrees with the germline gene, perhaps due to a read error. The chain is built from TRBV7-4 and TRBJ2-4, with 14 bases identical to TRBD2. Germline V gene lookup returns CDR1 SGHVT and CDR2 SQSDAQ. This CDR3 comprises 18 residues. This CDR3 is CASSQGLAGGLAKNIQYF. The CDR3 nucleotides read TGCGCCAGCAGCCAAGGACTAGCGGGGGGACTAGCCAAAAACATTCAGTACTTC.